This T cell receptor beta chain was obtained from a study of cytomegalovirus exposure and HLA in healthy donors. Study at large: Some 80 million unique TCR sequences came from HLA-typed donors in an early release.

Findings of the study overall: V- and J-gene trimming in TCR beta was tied to a missense DCLRE1C variant by an analysis performed later.

This clone was seen just once. Its specificity is not known. These donors counted as nominally healthy when sampled, but unrecorded immune exposures were likely. This CDR3 region has 15 residues. V lost 7 bases and J lost 6; bases outside the gene matches: 6. Germline CDR1 LNHDA, CDR2 SQIVND (reference sequence). Primers included in the PCR were 60 Vbeta and 13 Jbeta primers. The table came from immunoSEQ multiplex PCR; TCRdb's copy has only in-frame clones and leaves some out. The sample has about 73,000 clones; roughly four fifths are singletons. The sequence came from a man between 65 and 79 years old in good health and CMV-seronegative. This sequence joins TRBV19 and TRBJ2-1; 13 bases map to TRBD2. The sequencing sample was made of PBMCs. CDR3 coding DNA: TGTGCCAGTAAACCACTAGCGGGAGGGTTCAATGAGCAGTTCTTC. This sequence encodes CASKPLAGGFNEQFF.